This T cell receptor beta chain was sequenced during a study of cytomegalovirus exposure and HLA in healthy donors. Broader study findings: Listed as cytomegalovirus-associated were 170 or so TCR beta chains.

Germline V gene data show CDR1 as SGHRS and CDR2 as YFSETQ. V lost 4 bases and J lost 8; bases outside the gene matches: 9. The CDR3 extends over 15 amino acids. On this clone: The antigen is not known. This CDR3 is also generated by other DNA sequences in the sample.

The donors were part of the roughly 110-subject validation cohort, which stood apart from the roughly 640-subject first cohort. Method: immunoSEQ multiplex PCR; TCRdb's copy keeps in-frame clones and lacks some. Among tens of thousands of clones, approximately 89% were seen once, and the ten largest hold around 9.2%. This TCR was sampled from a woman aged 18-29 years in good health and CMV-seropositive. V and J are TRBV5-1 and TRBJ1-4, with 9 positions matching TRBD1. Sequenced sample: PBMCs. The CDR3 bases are TGCGCCAGCAGCGGAACAGGGGGCGGGGGAGAAAAACTGTTTTTT. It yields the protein CASSGTGGGGEKLFF.